One sample yielded the 17 T cell receptor beta chains listed below, sequenced in a study of OX40 agonist ivuxolimab in advanced cancers. TCRdb keeps only in-frame clones here, not all; method: immunoSEQ multiplex PCR. This table holds roughly 72,000 clones, roughly nine tenths found once. The sequenced sample was CD4+ or CD8+ T cells sorted from blood, obtained in a trial of the OX40 agonist ivuxolimab. The receptors originated from an adult with an advanced solid tumor such as melanoma, head and neck, liver or kidney cancer.

J is TRBJ2-5 and V is TRBV10-2; 7 bases align to TRBD2. This CDR3 has 14 residues. The junction had 11 bases not matched to a gene; V was cut back by 8 bases and J by 5 bases. Germline CDR1 reads WSHSY; CDR2 reads SAAADI. This chain's CDR3 is CASRPPRGVETQYF. CDR3 sequence (DNA): TGCGCCAGCCGTCCCCCCCGGGGGGTGGAGACCCAGTACTTC.

The chain employs TRBV7-2 and TRBJ2-4; 7 nucleotides line up with TRBD1. V trimming: 1 base; J trimming: 2 bases; junction bases outside the gene matches: 2. Germline V gives CDR1 SGHTA, CDR2 FQGNSA. The CDR3 has 15 amino acids. This CDR3 reads CASSLGGQSKNIQYF. CDR3 in DNA: TGTGCCAGCAGCTTAGGGGGACAGTCCAAAAACATTCAGTACTTC.

The genes are TRBV4-1 and TRBJ2-3, with TRBD2 identical over 14 bases. With V trimmed by 4 bases and J by 3 bases, 3 bases remained unmatched. The germline gives CDR1 MGHRA, CDR2 YSYEKL. The CDR3 extends over 16 amino acids. The CDR3 protein is CASSPGLAGGTDTQYF. The CDR3, as DNA: TGCGCCAGCAGCCCAGGACTAGCGGGAGGAACAGATACGCAGTATTTT.

The V and J genes are TRBV9 and TRBJ2-2; 10 bases agree with TRBD2. CDR1 SGDLS and CDR2 YYNGEE come from the germline V gene. This CDR3 comprises 15 residues. V gave up 4 bases and J gave up 7 bases; unmatched junction bases: 7. CDR3 coding DNA: TGTGCCAGCAGCACAGAGCGGGAGGGCCACGGGGAGCTGTTTTTT. Its protein product is CASSTEREGHGELFF. Full variable domain (missing parts from reference TRBV9 and TRBJ2-2): DSGVTQTPKHLITATGQRVTLRCSPRSGDLSVYWYQQSLDQGLQFLIQYYNGEERAKGNILERFSAQQFPDLHSELNLSSLELGDSALYFCASSTEREGHGELFFGEGSRLTVL.

J is TRBJ2-7 and V is TRBV18; 7 bases line up with TRBD1. Germline V CDR1 and CDR2: KGHSH, LQKENI. CDR3 length: 14 residues. J gave up 0 bases and V 4 bases, and 3 bases lay outside the gene matches. The CDR3 is CASSRGQSSYEQYF. The DNA of the CDR3 is TGTGCCAGCTCACGGGGACAGAGCTCCTACGAGCAGTACTTC.

This chain links TRBV10-1 with TRBJ2-7; 10 bases map to TRBD1. Germline V gives CDR1 WNHNN, CDR2 SYGVQD (reference sequence). The CDR3 runs 14 residues. V shed 2 bases and J 2 bases; nucleotides not matched to a gene: 0. CDR3 protein: CASSEGQGAYEQYF. The CDR3 nucleotides read TGCGCCAGCAGTGAGGGACAGGGGGCCTACGAGCAGTACTTC.

The chain carries TRBV5-1 and TRBJ2-3; the D is unclear. V lost 0 bases and J lost 3, with 8 bases in between. Germline CDR1 SGHRS, CDR2 YFSETQ. This CDR3 is built from 14 residues. The CDR3: CASSLEGLTDTQYF. The CDR3, as DNA: TGCGCCAGCAGCTTGGAGGGCCTAACAGATACGCAGTATTTT.

This clone was detected a few times. The chain is built from TRBV5-8 and TRBJ2-1; D unresolved. Germline values: CDR1 SGHTS, CDR2 YDEGEE. V was shortened by 3 bases and J by 2 bases, with 12 bases between the two germline ends. There are 15 residues in the CDR3. The CDR3 DNA reads as TGTGCCAGCAGCTCCACATGGTCCCCCTACAATGAGCAGTTCTTC. Translation: CASSSTWSPYNEQFF.

This clone was seen only once. The gene calls are TRBV6-4 and TRBJ1-1; D is ambiguous. Germline V CDR1 and CDR2: MRHNA, SNTAGT. This CDR3 is built from 16 residues. V was pared by 3 bases and J by 5 bases, with 19 bases between. CDR3 DNA: TGTGCCAGCAGTGAAGGGTTTAAAGCCCTGGGGACTGAAGCTTTCTTT. Protein product: CASSEGFKALGTEAFF.

In the case of this clone: Compared with germline, one end of the junction differs, possibly owing to a read error. The rearrangement uses TRBV7-7 and TRBJ2-3; D possibly corresponds to TRBD1 (5 bases). The CDR3 totals 15 residues. Per the germline V gene, CDR1 is SSHAT and CDR2 is FNYEAQ (reference sequence). CDR3 loop: CASSLRGGATDTQYF. The CDR3 region has the DNA TGTGCTAGCAGCTTAAGGGGTGGTGCCACAGATACGCAGTATTTT.

V is TRBV5-1 and J is TRBJ2-5; maybe TRBD1 (5 bases). CDR1 SGHRS and CDR2 YFSETQ come from the germline V gene. The V gene lost 4 bases and the J gene lost 7 bases, with 17 bases spanning the gap. The CDR3 length is 14 residues. The CDR3 sequence is CASSPGHGSGTQYF. The CDR3 DNA reads TGCGCCAGCAGCCCCGGACACGGCTCGGGGACCCAGTACTTC.

The rearrangement links TRBV2 to TRBJ2-5, with 7 bases lining up with TRBD2. The CDR3 sequence is 12 residues long. The trim removed 10 bases at V and 1 base at J, leaving 3 bases unmatched. Germline V gene data show CDR1 as SNHLY and CDR2 as FYNNEI. Here the CDR3 reads CATGGTQETQYF. The CDR3 nucleotides read TGTGCCACCGGGGGGACCCAAGAGACCCAGTACTTC.

This clone appeared once. J is TRBJ1-6 and V is TRBV19, with D possibly matching TRBD1 (5 bases). Germline loops: CDR1 LNHDA, CDR2 SQIVND (reference sequence). Trimming shortened V by 3 bases and J by 0 bases, and 12 bases separated the two germline ends. The CDR3 runs to 17 residues. CDR3 residues: CASSMRGESSYNSPLHF. The CDR3 nucleotides are TGTGCCAGTAGTATGAGGGGAGAGAGCTCCTATAATTCACCCCTCCACTTT. Using reference TRBV19 and TRBJ1-6 for the parts outside the CDR3, the full variable domain is DGGITQSPKYLFRKEGQNVTLSCEQNLNHDAMYWYRQDPGQGLRLIYYSQIVNDFQKGDIAEGYSVSREKKESFPLTVTSAQKNPTAFYLCASSMRGESSYNSPLHFGNGTRLTVT.

The chain couples TRBV9 to TRBJ1-2; possible D gene TRBD1, 5 bases. The CDR3 consists of 13 residues. V lost 4 bases, J lost 0 bases, and 7 bases lay in between. Germline CDR1 is SGDLS and CDR2 is YYNGEE. DNA for the CDR3: TGTGCCAGCAGCTCGGGACCTAACTATGGCTACACCTTC. It is translated as CASSSGPNYGYTF.

This clone was seen a handful of times. The chain uses TRBV2 and TRBJ1-5, with D maybe TRBD1 (6 bases). The CDR3 runs 13 residues. Germline CDR1 SNHLY, CDR2 FYNNEI. Trimming shortened V by 6 bases and J by 6 bases, and 12 bases separated the two germline ends. The CDR3 is CASSRDTVQPQHF. The CDR3 DNA is TGTGCCAGCAGCCGGGACACAGTTCAGCCCCAGCATTTT.

The gene calls are TRBV6-6 and TRBJ1-2, with TRBD1 matching over 7 bases. Germline CDR1 MNHNY, CDR2 SVGAGI (reference sequence). V shed 10 bases and J 1 base; nucleotides not matched to a gene: 9. The CDR3 loop spans 14 amino acids. CDR3 coding DNA: TGTGCCACCCGGGACAGCTTGCTTAACTATGGCTACACCTTC. It codes for CATRDSLLNYGYTF.

The chain links TRBV5-1 to TRBJ2-7; 8 positions agree with TRBD2. The germline CDR1 and CDR2 sequences are SGHRS and YFSETQ. The V segment lost 4 bases and the J segment 3 bases; nucleotides outside the gene matches: 9. This CDR3 region has 15 residues. The CDR3 coding sequence is TGCGCCAGCAGCCCGGACCTCGGGGGGGGCTACGAGCAGTACTTC. Amino acids: CASSPDLGGGYEQYF. Combining the CDR3 with reference TRBV5-1 and TRBJ2-7 gives the whole variable domain KAGVTQTPRYLIKTRGQQVTLSCSPISGHRSVSWYQQTPGQGLQFLFEYFSETQRNKGNFPGRFSGRQFSNSRSEMNVSTLELGDSALYLCASSPDLGGGYEQYFGPGTRLTVT.